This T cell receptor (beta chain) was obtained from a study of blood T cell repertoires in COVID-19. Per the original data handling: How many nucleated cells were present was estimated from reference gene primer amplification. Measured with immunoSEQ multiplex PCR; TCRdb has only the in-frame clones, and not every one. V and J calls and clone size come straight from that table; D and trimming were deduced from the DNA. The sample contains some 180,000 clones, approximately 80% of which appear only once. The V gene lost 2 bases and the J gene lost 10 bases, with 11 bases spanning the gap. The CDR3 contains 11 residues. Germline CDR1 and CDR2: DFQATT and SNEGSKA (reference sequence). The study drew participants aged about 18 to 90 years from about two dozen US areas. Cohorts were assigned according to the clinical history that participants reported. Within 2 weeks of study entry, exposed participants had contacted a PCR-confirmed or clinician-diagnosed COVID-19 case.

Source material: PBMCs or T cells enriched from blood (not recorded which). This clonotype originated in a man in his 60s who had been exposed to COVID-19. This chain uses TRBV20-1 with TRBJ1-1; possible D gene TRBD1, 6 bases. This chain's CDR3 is CSARQGLGAFF. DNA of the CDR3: TGCAGTGCTAGACAGGGGCTGGGAGCTTTCTTT.